These 20 T cell receptor beta chains came from one sample sequenced in a study of CD8 T cells in ankylosing spondylitis. Each CDR3 protein gets one entry after TCRdb re-called the 5' RACE reads with MiXCR. The table includes tens of thousands of distinct CDR3 sequences, roughly 27% detected once. Input material: blood, either unsorted or a sorted T cell fraction (not recorded which). Every receptor here comes from a male donor with ankylosing spondylitis or in good health (not recorded which).

The genes are TRBV11-2 and TRBJ2-3, with D hard to call. V was clipped by 3 bases and J by 1 base, with 5 bases between them. The CDR3 length is 13 residues. CDR1 and CDR2 (germline): SGHAT, FQNNGV. CDR3 nucleotides: TGTGCCAGCAGCTTCACAGGCACAGATACGCAGTATTTT. It encodes CASSFTGTDTQYF.

This clonotype came up a few times. V is TRBV5-1 and J is TRBJ2-2; D is undetermined. V dropped 0 bases and J dropped 6 bases, with 9 bases sitting between them. CDR3 length: 14 amino acids. The germline V gene encodes CDR1 SGHRS and CDR2 YFSETQ. CDR3 in amino acids: CASSLDGRPGELFF. The CDR3 region has the DNA TGCGCCAGCAGCTTGGATGGTCGGCCCGGGGAGCTGTTTTTT.

In its sample, this clonotype was seen a few times. J is TRBJ2-7 and V is TRBV3-1; TRBD2 is a possible D gene (6 bases). CDR3 size: 12 residues. The germline gives CDR1 LGHDT, CDR2 YNNKEL (reference sequence). V lost 9 bases, J lost 7 bases, and 16 bases lay in between. CDR3 loop: CASTKGAGEQYF. As DNA, the CDR3 is TGTGCCAGTACCAAGGGTGCGGGGGAGCAGTACTTC.

The CDR3 spells CASSPGQSSTDTQYF. In nucleotides, the CDR3 is TGTGCCAGCAGCCCTGGACAGTCTAGCACAGATACGCAGTATTTT. The rearrangement uses TRBV7-9 and TRBJ2-3; tentative D call: TRBD1 (6 bases). CDR3 length: 15 residues. The germline V and J ends were trimmed by 5 bases and 0 bases, with 12 bases remaining between them. CDR1 is SEHNR, CDR2 FQNEAQ, per germline (reference sequence).

This rearrangement joins TRBV24-1 to TRBJ2-7; no clear D gene. CDR3 length equals 18 residues. The V end was cut by 4 bases, the J end by 0 bases, with 21 bases between. Germline V lookup: CDR1 KGHDR, CDR2 SFDVKD. CDR3 nucleotides: TGTGCCACCAGTGACAATATTACATCGCAACTTAGCTCCTACGAGCAGTACGTC. This codes for CATSDNITSQLSSYEQYV.

This rearrangement joins TRBV6-2 or TRBV6-3 to TRBJ2-3; 12 bases line up with TRBD2. The CDR3 covers 17 residues. Germline trimming cut 0 bases from V and 3 bases from J; bases unmatched to any gene: 4. Germline V gene sequence: CDR1 MNHEY, CDR2 SVGEGT. The CDR3: CASSYSRLAGATDTQYF. CDR3 bases: TGTGCCAGCAGTTACTCGCGACTAGCGGGAGCGACAGATACGCAGTATTTT.

The chain links TRBV30 to TRBJ2-1; unclear D gene. V was clipped by 0 bases and J by 5 bases, with 8 bases between them. Germline assignment: CDR1 GTSNPN and CDR2 SVGIG (reference sequence). This CDR3 is built from 13 residues. This CDR3 reads CAWSVSADNEQFF. In DNA, the CDR3 is TGTGCCTGGAGTGTGTCGGCCGACAATGAGCAGTTCTTC. Variable domain in full (rest from reference TRBV30 and TRBJ2-1): SQTIHQWPATLVQPVGSPLSLECTVEGTSNPNLYWYRQAAGRGLQLLFYSVGIGQISSEVPQNLSASRPQDRQFILSSKKLLLSDSGFYLCAWSVSADNEQFFGPGTRLTVL.

In nucleotides, the CDR3 is TGTGCCAGCAGCCTGCACGGACAGGGTGACGCCGGGGAGCTGTTTTTT. Translation gives CASSLHGQGDAGELFF. The chain recombines TRBV11-2 with TRBJ2-2, with 8 bases lining up with TRBD1. Germline CDR1 SGHAT, CDR2 FQNNGV. V lost 5 bases and J lost 6; bases outside the gene matches: 11. CDR3 length: 16 residues.

V is TRBV2 and J is TRBJ2-5, with D perhaps TRBD1 (6 bases). CDR3 length: 15 amino acids. The germline gives CDR1 SNHLY, CDR2 FYNNEI. V lost 5 bases, J lost 0 bases, and 13 bases lay in between. In DNA form, the CDR3 reads TGTGCCAGCAGTTGGAGTCGGACAGACCAAGAGACCCAGTACTTC. It translates to CASSWSRTDQETQYF.

This clonotype was observed a few times. The rearrangement uses TRBV4-2 and TRBJ2-7; D may be TRBD2 (6 bases). The CDR3 runs 17 residues. Germline V CDR1 and CDR2: LGHNA, YNFKEQ. V lost 0 bases, J lost 2 bases, and 17 bases lay in between. The CDR3, as DNA: TGTGCCAGCAGCCAAGACCACTTAGCGGAAACACCCTACGAGCAGTACTTC. Translating it yields CASSQDHLAETPYEQYF.

This clonotype was detected a few times. The chain employs TRBV4-1 and TRBJ1-5; 10 bases fit TRBD1. The germline CDR1 and CDR2 sequences are MGHRA and YSYEKL. CDR3 length: 20 residues. V shed 0 bases, J shed 0 bases, and the junction held 11 bases outside the gene matches. The CDR3 bases are TGCGCCAGCAGCCAAGATCTGCGGGACAGGGGAATCATTAGCAATCAGCCCCAGCATTTT. Protein: CASSQDLRDRGIISNQPQHF.

The chain joins TRBV29-1 to TRBJ2-1; TRBD2 agrees at 7 bases. V shed 5 bases, J shed 2 bases, and the junction held 15 bases outside the gene matches. This CDR3 contains 17 residues. From germline, CDR1 is SQVTM and CDR2 ANQGSEA. This chain's CDR3 is CSVNLLLAGDPYNEQFF. The CDR3 DNA sequence: TGCAGCGTTAACCTCCTCTTGGCGGGAGACCCCTACAATGAGCAGTTCTTC.

CDR3 nucleotides: TGTGCCAGCAGTTTAGGACAGGGAATACAGCCCCAGCATTTT. This translates into CASSLGQGIQPQHF. The rearrangement links TRBV28 to TRBJ1-5, with TRBD1 identical over 8 bases. Trimming took 2 bases from V and 7 from J; bases not matched to a gene: 4. The CDR3 is 14 residues long. Germline assignment: CDR1 MDHEN and CDR2 SYDVKM.

This clonotype was detected many times. The V and J genes are TRBV18 and TRBJ2-7, with D possibly being TRBD2 (6 bases). This CDR3 has 12 amino acids. The V gene lost 5 bases and the J gene lost 3 bases, with 8 bases spanning the gap. Germline V gene lookup returns CDR1 KGHSH and CDR2 LQKENI. CDR3 region: CASSAGIYEQYF. DNA of the CDR3: TGTGCCAGCTCAGCGGGGATCTACGAGCAGTACTTC.

V gene TRBV19 combines with J gene TRBJ2-1, with D possibly being TRBD2 (6 bases). Per germline, CDR1 LNHDA and CDR2 SQIVND (reference sequence). Trimming shortened V by 5 bases and J by 6 bases, and 17 bases separated the two germline ends. CDR3 size: 15 residues. The CDR3 DNA reads as TGTGCCAGTAGTTCCCTTTTCAGGCGGGGCAATGAGCAGTTCTTC. Protein: CASSSLFRRGNEQFF.

This clonotype was found once. This sequence joins TRBV5-1 and TRBJ2-7; D remains ambiguous. This CDR3 comprises 14 residues. Germline-derived CDR1 and CDR2 are SGHRS and YFSETQ. Between the trimmed V and J ends, which lost 1 base and 6 bases, there was a span of 14 bases. The CDR3 sequence: CASSLPADSGEQYF. The CDR3 nucleotides read TGCGCCAGCAGCTTGCCAGCTGACTCAGGCGAGCAGTACTTC. The full variable domain, rest sourced from reference TRBV5-1 and TRBJ2-7, is KAGVTQTPRYLIKTRGQQVTLSCSPISGHRSVSWYQQTPGQGLQFLFEYFSETQRNKGNFPGRFSGRQFSNSRSEMNVSTLELGDSALYLCASSLPADSGEQYFGPGTRLTVT.

This clonotype appeared a few times. This chain links TRBV4-1 with TRBJ2-2; D might be TRBD1 (5 bases). CDR1 and CDR2 from the germline V gene are MGHRA and YSYEKL. Trimming took off 4 bases at V and 0 bases at J, with 12 bases between the two ends. The CDR3 loop spans 16 amino acids. Here the CDR3 DNA reads TGCGCCAGCAGCCCTGTCGACAGCTCGAACACCGGGGAGCTGTTTTTT. Its protein product is CASSPVDSSNTGELFF.

The chain combines TRBV5-1 with TRBJ2-1; 7 bases align to TRBD1. The germline CDR1 and CDR2 sequences are SGHRS and YFSETQ. The CDR3 extends over 14 amino acids. The V gene end was trimmed by 3 bases and the J gene end by 10 bases; junction bases not matched to a gene: 10. CDR3 protein: CASSSGTASVEQFF. The CDR3 DNA reads as TGCGCCAGCAGCTCAGGGACAGCCTCCGTGGAGCAGTTCTTC. The whole variable domain, remainder taken from reference TRBV5-1 and TRBJ2-1, is KAGVTQTPRYLIKTRGQQVTLSCSPISGHRSVSWYQQTPGQGLQFLFEYFSETQRNKGNFPGRFSGRQFSNSRSEMNVSTLELGDSALYLCASSSGTASVEQFFGPGTRLTVL.

The rearrangement uses TRBV20-1 and TRBJ2-7, with TRBD2 matching 9 bases. Germline-derived CDR1 and CDR2 are DFQATT and SNEGSKA (reference sequence). The CDR3 consists of 15 residues. Trimming cost V 0 bases and J 2 bases; bases outside gene matches: 5. CDR3 loop: CSARDLAGGPYEQYV. The CDR3 coding sequence is TGCAGTGCTAGAGATCTGGCGGGGGGGCCCTACGAGCAGTACGTC.

J is TRBJ2-2 and V is TRBV20-1, with 9 bases identical to TRBD1. Unmatched junction bases numbered 10, after V lost 6 bases and J lost 5 bases. The CDR3 is made up of 15 amino acids. Germline V CDR1 and CDR2: DFQATT, SNEGSKA (reference sequence). CDR3 residues: CSAPHRGPMTGELFF. In DNA, the CDR3 is TGCAGTGCGCCCCACAGGGGGCCAATGACCGGGGAGCTGTTTTTT.